The clone carrying this TCR beta chain appeared a few times. Its specificity is unknown. Trimming stripped 3 bases from V and 3 bases from J, with 5 bases between. Germline V gives CDR1 KGHDR, CDR2 SFDVKD. The CDR3 runs to 13 residues. The data were taken from a study of molecular identifiers for immune sequencing clone quantification. One entry per CDR3 protein results from TCRdb running MiXCR on the PCR reads. The profile shows approximately 590,000 distinct CDR3 sequences, approximately 24% of them singletons. General study findings and limits: Even with around 1 million naive cells present, spiked Jurkat TCR RNA from one cell was reportedly detectable.

The sample comprised naive CD8+ T cells from blood, with Jurkat cell RNA spiked in. The subset was: FACS-sorted CD8+CD4-CCR7+CD45RA+ naive T cells. The chain couples TRBV24-1 to TRBJ1-5, with D unclear. This receptor was obtained from a human donor in good health. Some libraries in this study had Jurkat cell RNA spiked in. The CDR3 DNA is TGTGCCACCAGTGATGGCTACAATCAGCCCCAGCATTTT. This gives the protein CATSDGYNQPQHF.